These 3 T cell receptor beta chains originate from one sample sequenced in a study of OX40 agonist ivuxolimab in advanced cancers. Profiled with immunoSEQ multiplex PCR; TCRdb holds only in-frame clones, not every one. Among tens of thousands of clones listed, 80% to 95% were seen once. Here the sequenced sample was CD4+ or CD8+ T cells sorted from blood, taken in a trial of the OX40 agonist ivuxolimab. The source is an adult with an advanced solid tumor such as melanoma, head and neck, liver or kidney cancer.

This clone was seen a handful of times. This CDR3 is CASSLGVRRQYF. The CDR3 coding sequence is TGTGCCAGCAGCCTCGGGGTCCGGAGGCAGTACTTC. The chain combines TRBV6-5 with TRBJ2-7; possible D gene TRBD2, 5 bases. The germline V gene has CDR1 MNHEY and CDR2 SVGAGI. This CDR3 contains 12 residues. Trimming took 6 bases from V and 9 from J, leaving 15 bases between them.

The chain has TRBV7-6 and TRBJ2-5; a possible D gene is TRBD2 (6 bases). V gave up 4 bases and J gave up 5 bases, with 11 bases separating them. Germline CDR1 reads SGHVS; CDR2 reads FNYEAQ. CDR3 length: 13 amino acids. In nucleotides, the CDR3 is TGTGCCAGCAGCTCGACTAGTTTCGAGACCCAGTACTTC. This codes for CASSSTSFETQYF.

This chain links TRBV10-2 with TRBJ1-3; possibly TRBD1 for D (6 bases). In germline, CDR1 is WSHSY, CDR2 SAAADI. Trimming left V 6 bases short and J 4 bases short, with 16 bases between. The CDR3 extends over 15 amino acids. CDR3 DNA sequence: TGCGCCAGCAGCGAGGGGCAGGGGTCCGGAAACACCATATATTTT. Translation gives CASSEGQGSGNTIYF.